Listed below are T cell receptor beta chains from one sample, sequenced in a study of identical twins. TCRdb called the 5' RACE reads again in MiXCR, with one record for every CDR3 protein. The sample includes approximately 1.8 million distinct CDR3 sequences, under 35% of them seen just once. Material for sequencing was cord blood. These receptors were taken from a newborn girl in good health. Each CDR3 is given with its conserved first and last residue. D genes are given only for firm matches. Clone size is given for some rows only: seen once, a few or many times, or a class if the clone is expanded.

TRBV10-3	TRBJ2-7	TRBD1	few	CAISESRDRVVYNEQYF	TGTGCCATCAGTGAGTCGAGGGACAGGGTCGTCTACAATGAGCAGTACTTC
TRBV21-1	TRBJ2-7	-	-	CASSKRGTEDRSSYEQYF	TGTGCCAGCAGCAAAAGGGGAACCGAGGACCGGAGCTCCTACGAGCAGTACTTC
TRBV6-5	TRBJ2-3	TRBD1	-	CASRTGVRLQYF	TGTGCCAGCAGAACAGGGGTTAGATTGCAGTATTTT
TRBV20-1	TRBJ2-1	TRBD2	-	CSARGWREGPNEQFF	TGCAGTGCTAGAGGTTGGCGGGAGGGCCCCAATGAGCAGTTCTTC
TRBV3-1	TRBJ1-1	-	-	CASSQATGSWNTEAFF	TGTGCCAGCAGCCAAGCCACAGGTTCTTGGAACACTGAAGCTTTCTTT
TRBV20-1	TRBJ2-5	TRBD1	-	CSAGTGAKETQYF	TGCAGTGCTGGGACAGGGGCGAAGGAGACCCAGTACTTC
TRBV20-1	TRBJ1-2	-	-	CSWVIRGASYGYTF	TGCAGTTGGGTCATCCGGGGCGCCAGCTATGGCTACACCTTC
TRBV20-1	TRBJ2-4	-	-	CSRRGLAKNIQYF	TGCAGCCGGCGGGGTTTAGCCAAAAACATTCAGTACTTC
TRBV2	TRBJ2-3	TRBD2	-	CASREAGLSTDTQYF	TGTGCCAGTAGGGAAGCGGGACTTAGCACAGATACGCAGTATTTT
TRBV20-1	TRBJ2-7	-	-	CSAVSGVYEQYF	TGCAGTGCTGTTAGCGGTGTCTACGAGCAGTACTTC
TRBV7-2	TRBJ2-3	TRBD2	-	CASSLVGSGGADTQYF	TGTGCCAGCAGCTTAGTCGGTAGCGGGGGCGCAGATACGCAGTATTTT
TRBV28	TRBJ1-2	-	-	CASSYRGVGANYGYTF	TGTGCCAGCAGTTACCGAGGGGTGGGAGCTAACTATGGCTACACCTTC
TRBV20-1	TRBJ2-1	TRBD2	-	CSARGLVPREGNEQFF	TGCAGTGCTAGAGGGTTAGTGCCTAGGGAGGGCAATGAGCAGTTCTTC
TRBV20-1	TRBJ2-3	-	-	CSAIRDSITDTQYF	TGCAGTGCTATCCGGGACTCTATCACAGATACGCAGTATTTT
TRBV12-3/TRBV12-4	TRBJ2-7	TRBD2	many	CASSLGLAAQYF	TGTGCCAGCAGTTTAGGACTAGCGGCTCAGTACTTC
TRBV5-1	TRBJ1-1	-	few	CASSLEVNGEAFF	TGCGCCAGCAGCTTGGAAGTTAACGGTGAAGCTTTCTTT
TRBV20-1	TRBJ1-6	TRBD1	-	CSARPPGQVDSPLHF	TGCAGTGCTAGACCCCCGGGACAGGTGGATTCACCCCTCCACTTT
TRBV7-9	TRBJ2-6	-	-	CASSLNQGSGANVLTF	TGTGCCAGCAGCCTTAATCAGGGGTCTGGGGCCAACGTCCTGACTTTC
TRBV29-1	TRBJ2-1	TRBD1	-	CSVGGQGREITYNEQFF	TGCAGCGTCGGGGGACAGGGACGAGAAATAACCTACAATGAGCAGTTCTTC
TRBV5-1	TRBJ1-6	-	-	CASSFTSGPNNSPLHF	TGCGCCAGCAGCTTTACATCTGGACCGAATAATTCACCCCTCCACTTT
TRBV10-3	TRBJ2-7	TRBD2	few	CAISEGGRGDEQYF	TGTGCCATCAGTGAGGGCGGGAGAGGCGATGAGCAGTACTTC
TRBV11-2	TRBJ2-5	-	-	CASSSSHVRGQETQYF	TGTGCCAGCAGCTCATCCCACGTCCGGGGGCAAGAGACCCAGTACTTC
TRBV20-1	TRBJ2-7	-	-	CSAIASASSSYEQYF	TGCAGTGCTATTGCTTCGGCCTCGAGCTCCTACGAGCAGTACTTC
TRBV5-5	TRBJ1-2	TRBD1	few	CASSLALGRGYGYTF	TGTGCCAGCAGCTTGGCTTTAGGCAGGGGGTATGGCTACACCTTC
TRBV3-1	TRBJ1-2	TRBD1	-	CASSPGQGGSYGYTF	TGTGCCAGCAGCCCTGGACAGGGAGGTAGCTATGGCTACACCTTC
TRBV5-6	TRBJ1-5	-	few	CASSLRGGLGQPQHF	TGTGCCAGCAGCTTGAGGGGGGGCTTGGGTCAGCCCCAGCATTTT
TRBV2	TRBJ2-7	TRBD2	few	CASRTLAGQNYEQYF	TGTGCCAGCAGGACACTAGCGGGACAGAACTACGAGCAGTACTTC
TRBV6-5	TRBJ2-5	-	-	CASRRGGGQETQYF	TGTGCCAGCAGACGGGGAGGGGGGCAAGAGACCCAGTACTTC
TRBV11-2	TRBJ1-1	-	few	CASSLFSAGTEAFF	TGTGCCAGCAGCTTATTCTCTGCGGGTACTGAAGCTTTCTTT
TRBV27	TRBJ2-3	TRBD2	-	CASSRGSGTRREDTQYF	TGTGCCAGCAGTCGTGGATCCGGGACTAGGCGTGAAGATACGCAGTATTTT
TRBV29-1	TRBJ2-3	TRBD1	few	CSVAGTEKNTDTQYF	TGCAGCGTGGCCGGGACAGAAAAAAACACAGATACGCAGTATTTT
TRBV5-4	TRBJ1-5	-	-	CASSSDPRGNQPQHF	TGTGCCAGCAGCTCGGACCCTAGAGGCAATCAGCCCCAGCATTTT
TRBV24-1	TRBJ2-1	TRBD1	few	CATSGTGYNEQFF	TGTGCCACCAGTGGGACAGGGTACAATGAGCAGTTCTTC
TRBV20-1	TRBJ1-1	-	-	CSARHSKDSYMNTEAFF	TGCAGTGCTAGACATTCTAAGGACAGTTACATGAACACTGAAGCTTTCTTT
TRBV29-1	TRBJ2-5	TRBD1	many	CSAPGTGEETQYF	TGCAGCGCCCCTGGGACAGGGGAAGAGACCCAGTACTTC
TRBV15	TRBJ2-5	-	-	CATSLGPKQETQYF	TGTGCCACCAGCTTAGGACCCAAGCAAGAGACCCAGTACTTC
TRBV6-5	TRBJ2-1	-	few	CASRTPSGRYNEQFF	TGTGCCAGTAGGACCCCGAGCGGGCGATACAATGAGCAGTTCTTC
TRBV3-1	TRBJ2-1	-	-	CASSQEGLLLGEQFF	TGTGCCAGCAGCCAAGAAGGACTGCTCCTCGGTGAGCAGTTCTTC
TRBV15	TRBJ2-4	TRBD1	few	CATSRDHDRGLGGARRLAKNIQYF	TGTGCCACCAGCAGAGATCATGACAGGGGGCTTGGGGGTGCGAGAAGGCTCGCCAAAAACATTCAGTACTTC
TRBV12-3/TRBV12-4	TRBJ2-7	-	many	CASSYTRDEQYF	TGTGCCAGCAGTTACACTAGGGACGAGCAGTACTTC
TRBV6-2/TRBV6-3	TRBJ2-1	TRBD2	-	CASSQNSGGVPIEFF	TGTGCCAGCAGCCAGAACAGCGGGGGAGTCCCCATCGAGTTCTTC
TRBV27	TRBJ2-1	TRBD1	-	CASSPPDRGQEQFF	TGTGCCAGCAGTCCCCCGGACAGGGGGCAAGAGCAGTTCTTC
TRBV30	TRBJ1-6	-	-	CAWRRDHDNSPLHF	TGTGCCTGGAGAAGGGATCATGATAATTCACCCCTCCACTTT
TRBV28	TRBJ2-1	-	-	CASSLGEYPYNEQFF	TGTGCCAGCAGTTTAGGGGAGTATCCCTACAATGAGCAGTTCTTC
TRBV3-1	TRBJ2-1	-	-	CASSQGGPSSYNEQFF	TGTGCCAGCAGCCAGGGGGGGCCGAGCTCCTACAATGAGCAGTTCTTC
TRBV9	TRBJ1-1	TRBD1	few	CASSVGTGSNTEAFF	TGTGCCAGCAGCGTAGGGACAGGGTCGAACACTGAAGCTTTCTTT
TRBV2	TRBJ2-7	TRBD2	few	CASTGLAGEVEQYF	TGTGCCAGCACCGGACTAGCGGGGGAAGTCGAGCAGTACTTC
TRBV20-1	TRBJ1-5	-	-	CSARVWGAGDQPQHF	TGCAGTGCTAGGGTTTGGGGGGCAGGAGATCAGCCCCAGCATTTT
TRBV13	TRBJ1-6	-	few	CASRLEGGNSPLHF	TGTGCCAGCAGGTTAGAGGGTGGGAATTCACCCCTCCACTTT
TRBV7-9	TRBJ2-4	-	many	CASSGGGNIQYF	TGTGCCAGCAGTGGGGGAGGTAACATTCAGTACTTC